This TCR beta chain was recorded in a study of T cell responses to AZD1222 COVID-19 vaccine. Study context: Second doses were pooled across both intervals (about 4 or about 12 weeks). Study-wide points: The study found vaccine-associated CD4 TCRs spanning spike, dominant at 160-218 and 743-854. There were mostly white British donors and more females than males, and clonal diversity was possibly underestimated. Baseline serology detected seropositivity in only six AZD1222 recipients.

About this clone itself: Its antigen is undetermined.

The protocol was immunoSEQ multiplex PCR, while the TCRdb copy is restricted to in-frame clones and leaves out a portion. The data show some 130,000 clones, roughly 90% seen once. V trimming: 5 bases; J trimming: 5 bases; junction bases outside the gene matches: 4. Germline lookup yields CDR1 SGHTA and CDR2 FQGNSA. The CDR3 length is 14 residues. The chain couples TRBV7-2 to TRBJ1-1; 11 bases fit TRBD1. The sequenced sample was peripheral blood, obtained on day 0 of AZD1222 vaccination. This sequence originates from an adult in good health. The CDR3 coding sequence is TGTGCCAGCAGCAAGGACAGGGGGCTGACTGAAGCTTTCTTT. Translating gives CASSKDRGLTEAFF.